This T cell receptor beta chain was obtained from a study of blood T cell repertoires in COVID-19. In the original processing: Amplification of reference gene primers provided the estimated nucleated cell counts. Sequencing was performed with immunoSEQ multiplex PCR; in TCRdb, only in-frame clones are kept and a portion is missing. V and J calls and clone size are given by that table; D and trimming were obtained from the DNA. The sample has more than 20,000 clones, 70% to 90% seen once. The receptor was isolated from a human donor with active COVID-19. The donor label of this sample is uncertain. Sequenced: peripheral blood.

The CDR3 coding sequence is TGTGCCAGCAGCGTAGGTACAGAATATGGCTACACCTTC. Amino acid sequence: CASSVGTEYGYTF. This chain uses TRBV9 with TRBJ1-2; no firm D call. The CDR3 totals 13 residues. Germline values: CDR1 SGDLS, CDR2 YYNGEE. Trimming removed 0 bases from V and 5 bases from J, with 8 bases in between.